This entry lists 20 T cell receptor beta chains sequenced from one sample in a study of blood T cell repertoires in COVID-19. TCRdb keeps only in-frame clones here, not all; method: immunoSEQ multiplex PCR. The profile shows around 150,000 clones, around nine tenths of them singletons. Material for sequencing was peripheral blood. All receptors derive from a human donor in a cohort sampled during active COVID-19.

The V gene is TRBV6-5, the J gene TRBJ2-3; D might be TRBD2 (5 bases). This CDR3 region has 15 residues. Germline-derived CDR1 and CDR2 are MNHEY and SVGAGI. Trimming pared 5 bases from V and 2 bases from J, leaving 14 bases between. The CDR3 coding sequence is TGTGCCAGCAGTCCCCCCGGAGGTACCACAGATACGCAGTATTTT. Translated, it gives CASSPPGGTTDTQYF.

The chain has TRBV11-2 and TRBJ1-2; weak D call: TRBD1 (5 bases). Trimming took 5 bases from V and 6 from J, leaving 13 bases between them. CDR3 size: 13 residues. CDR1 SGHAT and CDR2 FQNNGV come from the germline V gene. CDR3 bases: TGTGCCAGCAGCCAGACGGGGGGAAATGGCTACACCTTC. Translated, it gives CASSQTGGNGYTF.

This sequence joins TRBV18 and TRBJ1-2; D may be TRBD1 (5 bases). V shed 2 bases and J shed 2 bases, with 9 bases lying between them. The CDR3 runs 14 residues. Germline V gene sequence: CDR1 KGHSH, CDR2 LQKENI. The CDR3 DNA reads TGTGCCAGCTCACCAAAGCAGGGAAACTATGGCTACACCTTC. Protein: CASSPKQGNYGYTF.

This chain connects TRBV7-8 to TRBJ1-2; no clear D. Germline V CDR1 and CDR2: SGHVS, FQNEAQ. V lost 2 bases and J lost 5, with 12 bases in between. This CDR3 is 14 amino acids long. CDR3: CASSLNIVSYGYTF. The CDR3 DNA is TGTGCCAGCAGCTTAAACATTGTCTCGTATGGCTACACCTTC.

This chain's CDR3 is CASSLQGSYEQYF. The CDR3 nucleotides read TGTGCCAGCAGTTTACAGGGGTCCTACGAGCAGTACTTC. The chain combines TRBV28 with TRBJ2-7; D is possibly TRBD1 (6 bases). This CDR3 spans 13 amino acids. CDR1 is MDHEN and CDR2 is SYDVKM in the germline V gene. V lost 2 bases to trimming and J lost 1 base, with 6 bases between them. The entire variable domain, with the rest obtained from reference TRBV28 and TRBJ2-7, is as follows: DVKVTQSSRYLVKRTGEKVFLECVQDMDHENMFWYRQDPGLGLRLIYFSYDVKMKEKGDIPEGYSVSREKKERFSLILESASTNQTSMYLCASSLQGSYEQYFGPGTRLTVT.

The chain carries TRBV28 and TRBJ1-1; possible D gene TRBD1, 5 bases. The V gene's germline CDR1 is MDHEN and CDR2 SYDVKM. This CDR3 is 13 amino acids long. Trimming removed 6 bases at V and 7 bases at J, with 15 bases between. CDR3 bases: TGTGCCAGCAGGGGGACGGGAGGCTATGAAGCTTTCTTT. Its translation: CASRGTGGYEAFF.

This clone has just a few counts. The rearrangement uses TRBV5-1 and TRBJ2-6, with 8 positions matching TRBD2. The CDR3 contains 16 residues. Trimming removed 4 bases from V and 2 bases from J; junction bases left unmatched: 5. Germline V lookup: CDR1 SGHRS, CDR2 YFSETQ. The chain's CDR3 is CASSPREGAGANVLTF. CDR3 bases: TGCGCCAGCAGCCCCCGGGAGGGGGCTGGGGCCAACGTCCTGACTTTC.

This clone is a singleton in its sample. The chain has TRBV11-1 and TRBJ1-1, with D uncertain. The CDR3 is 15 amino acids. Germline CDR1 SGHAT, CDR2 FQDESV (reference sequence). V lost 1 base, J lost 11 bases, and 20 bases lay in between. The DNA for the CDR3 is TGTGCCAGCAGCTTAGGGTCGGAGGGATCGGTTGCGGCTTTCTTT. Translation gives CASSLGSEGSVAAFF.

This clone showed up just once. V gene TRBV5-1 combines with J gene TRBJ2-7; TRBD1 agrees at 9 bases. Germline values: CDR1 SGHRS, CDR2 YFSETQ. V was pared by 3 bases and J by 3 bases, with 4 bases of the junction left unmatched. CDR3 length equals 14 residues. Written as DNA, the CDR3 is TGCGCCAGCAGCTCCGGGACAGGGTTCTACGAGCAGTACTTC. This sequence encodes CASSSGTGFYEQYF.

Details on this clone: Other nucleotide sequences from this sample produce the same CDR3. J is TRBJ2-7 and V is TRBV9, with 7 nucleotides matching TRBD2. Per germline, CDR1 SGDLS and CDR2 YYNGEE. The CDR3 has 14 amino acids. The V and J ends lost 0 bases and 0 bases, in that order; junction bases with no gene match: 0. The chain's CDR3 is CASSVGGSSYEQYF. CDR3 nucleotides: TGTGCCAGCAGCGTAGGCGGGAGCTCCTACGAGCAGTACTTC.

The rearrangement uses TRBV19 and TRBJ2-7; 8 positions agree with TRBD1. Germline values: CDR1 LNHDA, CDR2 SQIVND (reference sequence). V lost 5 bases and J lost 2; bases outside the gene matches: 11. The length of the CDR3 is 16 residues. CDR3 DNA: TGTGCCAGTAGTGCCAGACAGGGGAGGATTCCCTACGAGCAGTACTTC. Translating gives CASSARQGRIPYEQYF.

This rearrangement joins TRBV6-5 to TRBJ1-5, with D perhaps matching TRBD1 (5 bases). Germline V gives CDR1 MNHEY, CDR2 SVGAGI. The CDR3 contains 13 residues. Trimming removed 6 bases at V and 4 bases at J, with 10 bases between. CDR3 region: CASSPTENQPQHF. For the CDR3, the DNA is TGTGCCAGCAGCCCGACAGAGAATCAGCCCCAGCATTTT.

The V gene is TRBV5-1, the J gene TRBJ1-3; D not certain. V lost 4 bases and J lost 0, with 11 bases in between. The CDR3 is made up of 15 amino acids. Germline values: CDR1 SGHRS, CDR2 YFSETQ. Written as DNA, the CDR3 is TGCGCCAGCAGCCCCCTCCTGAGCTCTGGAAACACCATATATTTT. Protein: CASSPLLSSGNTIYF.

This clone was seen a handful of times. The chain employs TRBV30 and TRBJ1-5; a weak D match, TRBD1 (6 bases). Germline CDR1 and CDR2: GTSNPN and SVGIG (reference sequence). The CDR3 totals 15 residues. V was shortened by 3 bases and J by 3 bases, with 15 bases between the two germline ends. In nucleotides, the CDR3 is TGTGCCTGGAGCCCACCAGACAGGCTCAATCAGCCCCAGCATTTT. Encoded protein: CAWSPPDRLNQPQHF.

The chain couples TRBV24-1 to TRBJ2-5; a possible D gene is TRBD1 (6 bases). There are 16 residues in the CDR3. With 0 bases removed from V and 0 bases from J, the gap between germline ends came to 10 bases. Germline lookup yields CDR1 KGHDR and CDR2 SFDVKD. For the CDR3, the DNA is TGTGCCACCAGTGATTTGAGCAGGGGCCACCAAGAGACCCAGTACTTC. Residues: CATSDLSRGHQETQYF.

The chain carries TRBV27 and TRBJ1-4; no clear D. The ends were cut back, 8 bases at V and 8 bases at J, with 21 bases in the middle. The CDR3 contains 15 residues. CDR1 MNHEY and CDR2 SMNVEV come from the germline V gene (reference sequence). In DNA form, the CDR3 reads TGTGCCAGCGCCGTAACATCGCTAACGGGAGAAAAACTGTTTTTT. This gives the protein CASAVTSLTGEKLFF.

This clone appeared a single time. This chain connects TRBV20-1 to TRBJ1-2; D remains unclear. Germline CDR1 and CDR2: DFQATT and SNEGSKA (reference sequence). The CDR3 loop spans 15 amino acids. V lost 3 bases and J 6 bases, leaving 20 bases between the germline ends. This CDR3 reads CSASKAVGRGNGYTF. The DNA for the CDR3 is TGCAGTGCTAGTAAGGCGGTTGGTCGAGGGAATGGCTACACCTTC.

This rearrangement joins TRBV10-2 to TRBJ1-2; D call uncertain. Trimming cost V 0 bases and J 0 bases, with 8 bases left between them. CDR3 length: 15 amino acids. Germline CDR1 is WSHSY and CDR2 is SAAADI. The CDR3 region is CASSESLRANYGYTF. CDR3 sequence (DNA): TGCGCCAGCAGTGAGTCGTTGCGGGCTAACTATGGCTACACCTTC.

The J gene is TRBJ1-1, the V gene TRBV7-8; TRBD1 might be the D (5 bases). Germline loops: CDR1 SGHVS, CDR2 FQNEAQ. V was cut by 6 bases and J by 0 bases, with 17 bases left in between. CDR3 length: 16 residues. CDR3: CASSNLGRTMNTEAFF. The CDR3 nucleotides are TGTGCCAGCAGTAACCTAGGACGGACAATGAACACTGAAGCTTTCTTT.

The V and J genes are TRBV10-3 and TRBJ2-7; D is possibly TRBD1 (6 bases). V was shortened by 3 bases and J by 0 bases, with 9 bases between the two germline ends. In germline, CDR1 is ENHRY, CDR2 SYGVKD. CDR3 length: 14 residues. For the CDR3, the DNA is TGTGCCATCAGTGACCCGGGACACTCCTACGAGCAGTACTTC. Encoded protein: CAISDPGHSYEQYF.